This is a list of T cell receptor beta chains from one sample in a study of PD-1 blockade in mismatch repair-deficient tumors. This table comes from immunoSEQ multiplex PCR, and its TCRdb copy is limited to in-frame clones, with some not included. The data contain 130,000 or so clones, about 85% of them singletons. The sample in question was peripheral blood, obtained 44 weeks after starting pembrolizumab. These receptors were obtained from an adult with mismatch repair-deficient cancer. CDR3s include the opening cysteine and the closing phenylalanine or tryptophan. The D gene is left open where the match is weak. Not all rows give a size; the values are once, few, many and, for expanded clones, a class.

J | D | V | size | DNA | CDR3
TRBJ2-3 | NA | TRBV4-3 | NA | TGCGCCAGCAGCCAGAAGGACAGGGAGGGGAGAACGCAGTATTTT | CASSQKDREGRTQYF
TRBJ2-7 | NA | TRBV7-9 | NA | TGTGCCAGCAGCTTAGGGCGCAGGGTGGACGAGCAGTACTTC | CASSLGRRVDEQYF
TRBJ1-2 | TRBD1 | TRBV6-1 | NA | TGTGCCAGCATGGGAGACAGGGGGGTAAACTATGGCTACACCTTC | CASMGDRGVNYGYTF
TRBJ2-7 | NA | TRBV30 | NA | TGTGCCTGGAGTGCGGGGGATGAGCAGTACTTC | CAWSAGDEQYF
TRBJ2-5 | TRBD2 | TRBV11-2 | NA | TGTGCCAGCAGCTTAGATTTAGGAGCTAGCGGGAGGTACCCTCAAGAGACCCAGTACTTC | CASSLDLGASGRYPQETQYF
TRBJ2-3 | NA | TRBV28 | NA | TGTGCCAGCAGATTGAATCTAGCGATCACAGATACGCAGTATTTT | CASRLNLAITDTQYF
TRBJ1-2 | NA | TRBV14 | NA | TGTGCCAGCAGCCATGTATGGGGTGGGGCTGACTATGGCTACACCTTC | CASSHVWGGADYGYTF
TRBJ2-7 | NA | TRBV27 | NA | TGTGCCAGCGGCCTTGGAAGGGTCGAGCAGTACTTC | CASGLGRVEQYF
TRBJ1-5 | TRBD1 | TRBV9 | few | TGTGCCAGCAGCGTAGGGACAGGGGGTGGACAGCCCCAGCATTTT | CASSVGTGGGQPQHF
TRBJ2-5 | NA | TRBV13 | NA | TGTGCCAGCAGCTTAGGCCCCGAGACCCAGTACTTC | CASSLGPETQYF
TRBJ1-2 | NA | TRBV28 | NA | TGTGCCAGCAGTTTAGGGGCGCGATGGGCGAACTATGGCTACACCTTC | CASSLGARWANYGYTF
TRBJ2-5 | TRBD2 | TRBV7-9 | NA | TGTGCCAGCAGCTCCCGGGGGTGGGACTACGACTTC | CASSSRGWDYDF
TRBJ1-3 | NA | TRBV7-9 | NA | TGTGCCAGCAGCTTAGCGGCGGGAAACACCATATATTTT | CASSLAAGNTIYF
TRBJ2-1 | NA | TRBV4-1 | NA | TGCGCCAGCAGCCATCCCCCCCGGGCTAACAATGAGCAGTTCTTC | CASSHPPRANNEQFF
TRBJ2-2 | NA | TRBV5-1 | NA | TGCGCCAGCAGCTTGTTCGACTACACCGGGGAGCTGTTTTTT | CASSLFDYTGELFF
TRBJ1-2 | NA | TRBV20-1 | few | TGCAGTGCAACAAAATACTATGGCTACACCTTC | CSATKYYGYTF
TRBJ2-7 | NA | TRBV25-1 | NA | TGTGCCAGCACCTTGGGACCGCAGGAGTACTTC | CASTLGPQEYF
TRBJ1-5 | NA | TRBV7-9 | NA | TGTGCCAGCAGCTCCGGGACTGAGAATCAGCCCCAGCATTTT | CASSSGTENQPQHF
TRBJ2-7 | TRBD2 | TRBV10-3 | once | TGTGCCATCAGCGGGAGGGGGTTCTCCTACGAGCAGTACTTC | CAISGRGFSYEQYF
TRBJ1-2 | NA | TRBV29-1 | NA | TGCAGCGTTGATTCGGCAGGGGGCTACACCTTC | CSVDSAGGYTF
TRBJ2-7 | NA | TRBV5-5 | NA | TGTGCCAGCAGCCTAGGGATTTCCTACGAGCAGTACTTC | CASSLGISYEQYF
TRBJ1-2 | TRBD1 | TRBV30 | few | TGTGCCCACTCCGGGACAGGGCCCTATGGCTACACCTTC | CAHSGTGPYGYTF
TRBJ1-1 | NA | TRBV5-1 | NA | TGCGCCAGCCTCCCCCGGGGGGCAGCGCCTATGAACACTGAAGCTTTCTTT | CASLPRGAAPMNTEAFF
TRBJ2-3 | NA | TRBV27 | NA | TGTGCCAGCAGCTTAGGGCCGGCCACAGATACGCAGTATTTT | CASSLGPATDTQYF
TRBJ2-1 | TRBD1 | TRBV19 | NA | TGTGCCAGTAGAACCAAACAGGGGGCGACGTTCTTC | CASRTKQGATFF
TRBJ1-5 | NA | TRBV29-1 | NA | TGCAGCGTTGCAGAGAGCGATAGCAATCAGCCCCAGCATTTT | CSVAESDSNQPQHF
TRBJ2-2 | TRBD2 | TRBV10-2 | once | TGCGCCAGCAGTGTTATCACTAGCGGGAACACCGGGGAGCTGTTTTTT | CASSVITSGNTGELFF
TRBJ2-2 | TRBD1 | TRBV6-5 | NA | TGTGCCAGCAAAACCGGGACAGGGGGCGCCGGGGAGCTGTTTTTT | CASKTGTGGAGELFF
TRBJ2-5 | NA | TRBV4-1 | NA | TGCGCCAGCAGCCAAGAGGAGACCCAGTACTTC | CASSQEETQYF
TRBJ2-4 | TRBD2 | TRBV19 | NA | TGTGCCAGCAACAGGACTAGCGGAGAAGACATTCAGTACTTC | CASNRTSGEDIQYF
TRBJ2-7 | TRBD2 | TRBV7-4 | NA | TGTGCCAGCAGCTTAGGGGGGAGGGCCCTCGAGCAGTACTTC | CASSLGGRALEQYF
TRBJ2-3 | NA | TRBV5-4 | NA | TGTGCCAGCAGCTCCTGGAGCAGCACAGATACGCAGTATTTT | CASSSWSSTDTQYF
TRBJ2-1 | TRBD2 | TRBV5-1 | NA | TGCGCCAGCAGCTTGGCTCTAGCGGGTACTCGGTTCTTC | CASSLALAGTRFF
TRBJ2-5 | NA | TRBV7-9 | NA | TGTGCCAGCAGCTCCTACAGGACAGACCAAGAGACCCAGTACTTC | CASSSYRTDQETQYF